This TCR beta chain was identified in a study of graft-versus-host responses after intestinal transplantation. Across the whole study: Grafts that recipients had were multivisceral, liver-intestinal, or isolated intestinal transplants. All of the recipients had induction that used anti-thymocyte globulin, then tacrolimus and steroids for approximately 3 years. The study, taken as a whole, reports: The study found high graft-versus-host to host-versus-graft clonal ratios in allografts of patients with graft-donor T cell macrochimerism.

Clones were sequenced by immunoSEQ multiplex PCR, and TCRdb holds only the in-frame ones, with some missing. This sample has around 130,000 clones, with 85% to 95% found just once. To note about this clone: Its antigen is not known.

Deletions cut 0 bases from V and 5 bases from J, with 7 bases between. From germline, CDR1 is SGHTA and CDR2 FQGTGA. This CDR3 region has 13 residues. Sequencing was performed on unstimulated CD4+ T cells sorted from spleen or lymph node cells, taken before intestinal transplant. The gene calls are TRBV7-3 and TRBJ2-5; D not resolved. This receptor was taken from a human donor who received an intestinal transplant. As DNA, the CDR3 is TGTGCCAGCAGCTTAACCCTTCGGGAGACCCAGTACTTC. Amino acids: CASSLTLRETQYF.